This T cell receptor (beta chain) came from a study of T-cell memory formation after mild COVID-19. In the study overall: TCR clusters were mostly confined to one donor each.

TCRdb reanalysed the 5' RACE reads using MiXCR and keeps one entry per CDR3 protein. The data contain roughly 550,000 distinct CDR3 sequences, approximately 20% of them singletons. Study-wide results and caveats: The authors left the SARS-CoV-2 specificity of second-wave clones peaking on day 37 unconfirmed. Cross-reactive memory appears to have joined, as suggested by some responding clones showing up in pre-infection memory. From day 15 to 85, contracting clones were balanced between CD4 and CD8, whereas later expanders leaned toward CD4+.

This clonotype was found a few times. Its antigen is currently unknown. Germline loops: CDR1 SQVTM, CDR2 ANQGSEA. V was pared by 2 bases and J by 4 bases, with 12 bases between. This CDR3 has 14 amino acids. V is TRBV29-1 and J is TRBJ2-1; TRBD1 is a possible D gene (5 bases). The specimen sequenced was PBMCs or a T cell subset sorted from them (not recorded which). The sequence was obtained from an adult woman who had mild COVID-19 (a few samples of this study predate the infection). Cell type and time point are not known. CDR3 in amino acids: CSVEKGRQYNEQFF. The CDR3 DNA follows: TGCAGCGTTGAAAAGGGGCGACAGTACAATGAGCAGTTCTTC.